This TCR beta chain is drawn from a study of cytomegalovirus exposure and HLA in healthy donors. Regarding the study as a whole: An analysis that was carried out later associated fewer than 20,000 TCR beta sequences with HLA alleles at 0.05 false discovery rate.

The study ran its PCR with 60 Vbeta and 13 Jbeta primers. The repertoire was sequenced with immunoSEQ multiplex PCR; TCRdb's copy has only in-frame clones and lacks some. The sample has 200,000 or so clones, around 75% seen once. The CDR3 has 11 amino acids. V was trimmed by 5 bases and J by 7 bases, leaving 9 bases between them. The germline gives CDR1 SQVTM, CDR2 ANQGSEA. There are a few counts of this clone. The target antigen is unknown. V usage is TRBV29-1 and J usage is TRBJ2-1; the D gene is possibly TRBD1 (6 bases). The sequenced sample was PBMCs. The sequence was collected from a woman in her twenties or thirties in good health and CMV-seropositive. CDR3 sequence reads: CSVPTGNEQFF. The CDR3 DNA is TGCAGCGTTCCTACAGGGAATGAGCAGTTCTTC.